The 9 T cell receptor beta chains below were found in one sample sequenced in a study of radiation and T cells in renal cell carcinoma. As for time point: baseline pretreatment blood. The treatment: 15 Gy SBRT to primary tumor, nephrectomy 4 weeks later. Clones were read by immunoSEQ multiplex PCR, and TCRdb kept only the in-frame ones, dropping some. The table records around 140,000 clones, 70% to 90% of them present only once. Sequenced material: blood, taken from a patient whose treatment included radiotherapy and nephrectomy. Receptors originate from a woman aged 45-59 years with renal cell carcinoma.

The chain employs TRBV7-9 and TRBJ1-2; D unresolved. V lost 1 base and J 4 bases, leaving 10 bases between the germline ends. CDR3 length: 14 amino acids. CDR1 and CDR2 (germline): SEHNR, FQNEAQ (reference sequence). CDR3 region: CASSLVPGTYGYTF. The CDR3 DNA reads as TGTGCCAGCAGCTTAGTTCCGGGTACCTATGGCTACACCTTC.

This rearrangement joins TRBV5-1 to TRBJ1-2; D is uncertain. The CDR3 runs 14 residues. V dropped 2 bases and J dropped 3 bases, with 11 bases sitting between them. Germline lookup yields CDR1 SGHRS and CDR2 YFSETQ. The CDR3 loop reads CASSLSLGDYGYTF. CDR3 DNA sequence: TGCGCCAGCAGCTTATCGCTGGGAGACTATGGCTACACCTTC.

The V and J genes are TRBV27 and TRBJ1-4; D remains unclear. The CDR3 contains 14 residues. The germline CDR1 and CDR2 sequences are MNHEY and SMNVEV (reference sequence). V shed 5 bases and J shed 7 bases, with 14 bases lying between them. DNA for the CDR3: TGTGCCAGCAGTCCCTTGGGCCTTGGTGAAAAACTGTTTTTT. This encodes CASSPLGLGEKLFF.

CDR3 region: CAWSKSGVSMAYEQYF. The CDR3 DNA reads TGTGCCTGGAGTAAGAGTGGCGTCTCAATGGCCTACGAGCAGTACTTC. The chain carries TRBV30 and TRBJ2-7; D not resolved. CDR3 length: 16 amino acids. Trimming left V 2 bases short and J 2 bases short, with 19 bases between. Looked up from germline, CDR1 is GTSNPN and CDR2 is SVGIG (reference sequence).

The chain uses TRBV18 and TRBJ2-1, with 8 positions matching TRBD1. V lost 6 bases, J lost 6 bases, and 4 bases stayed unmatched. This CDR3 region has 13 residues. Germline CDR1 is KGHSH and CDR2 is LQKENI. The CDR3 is CASSHGTGNEQFF. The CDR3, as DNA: TGTGCCAGCTCGCACGGGACAGGCAATGAGCAGTTCTTC.

CDR3 coding DNA: TGTGCCAGCAGTGAGGCGTCGCGGAGCTGGGGTTGGTATGGCTACACCTTC. Its translation is CASSEASRSWGWYGYTF. The chain joins TRBV6-1 to TRBJ1-2; D remains ambiguous. V gave up 3 bases and J gave up 5 bases, with 22 bases separating them. The CDR3 has 17 residues. The germline V gene has CDR1 MNHNS and CDR2 SASEGT.

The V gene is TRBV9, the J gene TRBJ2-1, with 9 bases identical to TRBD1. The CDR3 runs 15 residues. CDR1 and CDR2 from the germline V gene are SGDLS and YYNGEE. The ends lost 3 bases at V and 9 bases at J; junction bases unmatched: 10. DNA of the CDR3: TGTGCCAGCAGCGCCGGACAGGGGACATTCATTGAGCAGTTCTTC. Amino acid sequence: CASSAGQGTFIEQFF.

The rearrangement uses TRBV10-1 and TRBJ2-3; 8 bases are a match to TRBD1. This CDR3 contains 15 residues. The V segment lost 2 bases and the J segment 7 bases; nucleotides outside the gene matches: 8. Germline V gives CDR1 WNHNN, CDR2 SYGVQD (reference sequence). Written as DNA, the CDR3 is TGCGCCAGCAGTGAGAGGTCAGGGGGCGCGAATACGCAGTATTTT. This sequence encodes CASSERSGGANTQYF.

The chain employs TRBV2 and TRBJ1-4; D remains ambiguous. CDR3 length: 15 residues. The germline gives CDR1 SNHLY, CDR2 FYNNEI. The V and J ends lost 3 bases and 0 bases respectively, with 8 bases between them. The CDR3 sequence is CASSEFSATNEKLFF. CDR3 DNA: TGTGCCAGCAGTGAGTTCAGTGCAACTAATGAAAAACTGTTTTTT.